The clone carrying this TCR beta chain was counted between two and nine times. TCRdb used MiXCR to reprocess the 5' RACE reads, holding one entry per CDR3 protein. The sample lists about half a million distinct CDR3 sequences; 15% to 20% were seen once. The sample is drawn from a study of T-cell memory formation after mild COVID-19. The specimen was PBMCs or a T cell subset sorted from them (not recorded which). This sequence was found in an adult woman who had mild COVID-19 (a few samples of this study predate the infection). Cell type and time point are not known.

In nucleotides, the CDR3 is TGTGCCAGCAGCGTAGGGGCTAGCGGGGGTGAGACCCAGTACTTC. Translation gives CASSVGASGGETQYF. The chain carries TRBV9 and TRBJ2-5, with 10 bases fitting TRBD2. Germline CDR1 is SGDLS and CDR2 is YYNGEE. The CDR3 has 15 residues. V lost 0 bases to trimming and J lost 5 bases; unmatched junction nucleotides: 4. Complete variable domain (other parts from reference TRBV9 and TRBJ2-5): DSGVTQTPKHLITATGQRVTLRCSPRSGDLSVYWYQQSLDQGLQFLIQYYNGEERAKGNILERFSAQQFPDLHSELNLSSLELGDSALYFCASSVGASGGETQYFGPGTRLLVL.